The T cell receptor (beta chain) described here comes from a study of shared clonotypes between healthy human individuals. Naive CD8 cells lacked CD45RO and underwent positive selection for CCR7, leaving out terminally differentiated effector memory CD45RA+ cells. The germline gives CDR1 SGHVS, CDR2 FNYEAQ. The CDR3 runs to 15 residues. With V trimmed by 5 bases and J by 3 bases, 6 bases remained unmatched. Profiled with immunoSEQ multiplex PCR; TCRdb holds only in-frame clones, not every one. The sample lists 2 million to 2.5 million clones; about 92% were seen once. The chain employs TRBV7-6 and TRBJ1-1, with 10 positions matching TRBD1. Input material: naive CD8+ T cells from PBMCs. This TCR derives from a man in his late teens or twenties in good health. Some clones in this sample may be carry-over from other donors' samples. CDR3 sequence (DNA): TGTGCCAGCAGCGCAGACAGGGGGCTCGACACTGAAGCTTTCTTT. Its translation is CASSADRGLDTEAFF.